This TCR beta chain was recorded in a study of CD8 T cells in Susac syndrome. It was with random hexamers that about 0.45 to 1 ug RNA was reverse transcribed. A single record per CDR3 protein comes from TCRdb applying MiXCR to the immunoSEQ multiplex PCR reads. The sample records fewer than 250,000 distinct CDR3 sequences, 92% being singletons. Germline V CDR1 and CDR2: SGHAT, FQNNGV. The CDR3 runs 16 residues. V was clipped by 0 bases and J by 2 bases, with 13 bases between them. The chain couples TRBV11-2 to TRBJ1-2; no reliable D call. Sequencing was carried out using CD8+ T cells from PBMCs. This receptor was obtained from a human donor with multiple sclerosis. CDR3 bases: TGTGCCAGCAGCTTAGATCCGTTGGTACCCAACTATGGCTACACCTTC. It encodes CASSLDPLVPNYGYTF.